Each of the 9 T cell receptor beta chains below was sequenced from the same sample in a study of graft-versus-host responses after intestinal transplantation. Generated by immunoSEQ multiplex PCR, the TCRdb table keeps only in-frame clones and is missing some. This table holds 65,000 to 90,000 clones, roughly 90% found once. The antigens for these receptors are not known. The source material was unstimulated CD8+ T cells sorted from spleen or lymph node cells, sampled before intestinal transplant. These TCRs come from a human donor who received an intestinal transplant.

The chain recombines TRBV7-2 with TRBJ2-3; D might be TRBD1 (7 bases). V shed 5 bases and J shed 3 bases, with 18 bases lying between them. This CDR3 is built from 16 residues. Germline assignment: CDR1 SGHTA and CDR2 FQGNSA. CDR3: CASSPGGAGGTDTQYF. Written as DNA, the CDR3 is TGTGCCAGCAGCCCCGGAGGGGCAGGGGGTACAGATACGCAGTATTTT. Full variable domain (rest looked up from reference TRBV7-2 and TRBJ2-3): GAGVSQSPSNKVTEKGKDVELRCDPISGHTALYWYRQSLGQGLEFLIYFQGNSAPDKSGLPSDRFSAERTGGSVSTLTIQRTQQEDSAVYLCASSPGGAGGTDTQYFGPGTRLTVL.

The V and J genes are TRBV7-9 and TRBJ2-1, with 8 nucleotides matching TRBD2. The junction had 14 bases not matched to a gene; V was cut back by 6 bases and J by 4 bases. Germline CDR1 and CDR2: SEHNR and FQNEAQ (reference sequence). The CDR3 has 17 residues. The CDR3 DNA reads as TGTGCCAGCAGAATGGTGGCTCCACTAGCGGTATACAATGAGCAGTTCTTC. It codes for CASRMVAPLAVYNEQFF.

This chain links TRBV7-6 with TRBJ2-3; 8 bases agree with TRBD2. V lost 0 bases, J lost 3 bases, and 8 bases stayed unmatched. Germline values: CDR1 SGHVS, CDR2 FNYEAQ. The CDR3 covers 17 residues. CDR3: CASSLAPREGQTDTQYF. As DNA, the CDR3 is TGTGCCAGCAGCTTAGCGCCACGGGAGGGCCAGACAGATACGCAGTATTTT.

This clone showed up just a few times. The chain carries TRBV7-8 and TRBJ2-7, with unresolved D. Trimming left V 5 bases short and J 3 bases short, with 14 bases between. Germline CDR1 is SGHVS and CDR2 is FQNEAQ. The CDR3 loop spans 14 amino acids. CDR3 residues: CASSPSGQFYEQYF. In nucleotides, the CDR3 is TGTGCCAGCAGCCCATCTGGCCAGTTCTACGAGCAGTACTTC.

The gene calls are TRBV5-4 and TRBJ2-5, with a tentative D call TRBD1 (6 bases). CDR3 length: 14 residues. V lost 1 base and J lost 2, with 9 bases in between. Germline CDR1 reads SGHNT; CDR2 reads YYREEE (reference sequence). The CDR3 sequence: CASSLIGQQETQYF. In DNA form, the CDR3 reads TGTGCCAGCAGCTTGATAGGACAGCAAGAGACCCAGTACTTC.

V gene TRBV28 combines with J gene TRBJ1-1, with D uncertain. Trimming stripped 3 bases from V and 4 bases from J, with 15 bases between. The CDR3 sequence is 15 residues long. CDR1 is MDHEN, CDR2 SYDVKM, per germline. CDR3 coding DNA: TGTGCCAGCAGTTTGGGTTCAGAGCCGGGCACTGAAGCTTTCTTT. Translated, it gives CASSLGSEPGTEAFF.

This clone was picked up a small number of times. The sample carries other DNA sequences with the same CDR3. The chain uses TRBV5-6 and TRBJ1-1; D remains ambiguous. This CDR3 region has 12 residues. V gave up 4 bases and J gave up 3 bases, with 7 bases separating them. Germline CDR1 reads SGHDT; CDR2 reads YYEEEE. The DNA of the CDR3 is TGTGCCAGCAGCCGGGGATACACTGAAGCTTTCTTT. Amino acid sequence: CASSRGYTEAFF.

The genes are TRBV5-1 and TRBJ1-1; D may be TRBD1 (5 bases). The V gene lost 4 bases and the J gene lost 0 bases, with 19 bases spanning the gap. CDR3 length: 17 residues. Per germline, CDR1 SGHRS and CDR2 YFSETQ. The CDR3 spells CASSPDSTSFLNTEAFF. For the CDR3, the DNA is TGCGCCAGCAGCCCCGACAGTACCAGCTTTTTGAACACTGAAGCTTTCTTT.

The chain carries TRBV30 and TRBJ2-2, with a possible D match to TRBD1 (6 bases). The CDR3 spans 14 residues. Looked up from germline, CDR1 is GTSNPN and CDR2 is SVGIG (reference sequence). Trimming removed 2 bases from V and 4 bases from J, with 11 bases in between. CDR3 region: CAWSTGSLTGELFF. DNA of the CDR3: TGTGCCTGGAGTACAGGGTCTCTCACCGGGGAGCTGTTTTTT.